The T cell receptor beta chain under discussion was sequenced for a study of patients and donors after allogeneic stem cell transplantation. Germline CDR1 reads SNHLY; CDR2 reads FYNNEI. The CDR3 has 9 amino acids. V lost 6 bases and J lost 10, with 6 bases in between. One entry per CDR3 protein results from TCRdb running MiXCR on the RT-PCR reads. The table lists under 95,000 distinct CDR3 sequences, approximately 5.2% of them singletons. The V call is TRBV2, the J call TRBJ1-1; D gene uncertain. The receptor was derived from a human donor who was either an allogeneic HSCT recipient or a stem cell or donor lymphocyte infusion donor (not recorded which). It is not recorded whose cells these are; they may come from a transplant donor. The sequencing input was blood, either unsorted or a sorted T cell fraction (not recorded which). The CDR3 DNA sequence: TGTGCCAGCAGCTCCGGAGCTTTCTTT. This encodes CASSSGAFF.